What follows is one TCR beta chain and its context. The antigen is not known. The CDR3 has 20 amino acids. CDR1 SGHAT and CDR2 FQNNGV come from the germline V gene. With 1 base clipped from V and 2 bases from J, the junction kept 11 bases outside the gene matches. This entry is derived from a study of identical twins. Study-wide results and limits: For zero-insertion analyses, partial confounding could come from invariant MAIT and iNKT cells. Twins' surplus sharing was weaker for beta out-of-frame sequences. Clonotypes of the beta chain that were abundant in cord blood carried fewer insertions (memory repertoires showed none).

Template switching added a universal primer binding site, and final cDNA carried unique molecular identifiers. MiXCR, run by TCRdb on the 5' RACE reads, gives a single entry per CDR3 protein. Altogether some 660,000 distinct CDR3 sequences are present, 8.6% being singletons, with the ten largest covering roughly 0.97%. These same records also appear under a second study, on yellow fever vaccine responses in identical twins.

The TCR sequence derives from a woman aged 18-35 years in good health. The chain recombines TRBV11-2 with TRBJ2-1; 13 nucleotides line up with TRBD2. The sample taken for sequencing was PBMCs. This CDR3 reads CASSLVGRLAGGLTYNEQFF. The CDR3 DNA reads TGTGCCAGCAGCTTAGTCGGGAGACTAGCGGGGGGACTTACCTACAATGAGCAGTTCTTC.